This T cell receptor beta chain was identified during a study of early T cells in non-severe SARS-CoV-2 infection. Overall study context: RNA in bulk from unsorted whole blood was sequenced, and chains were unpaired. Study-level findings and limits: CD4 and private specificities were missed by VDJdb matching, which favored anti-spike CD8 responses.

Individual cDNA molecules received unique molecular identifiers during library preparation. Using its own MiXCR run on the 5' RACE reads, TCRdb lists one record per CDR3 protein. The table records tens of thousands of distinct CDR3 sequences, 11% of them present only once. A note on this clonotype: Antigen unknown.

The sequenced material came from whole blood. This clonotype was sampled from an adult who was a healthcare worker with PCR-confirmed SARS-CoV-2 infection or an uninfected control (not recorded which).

The CDR3 nucleotides are TGTGCCAGCAGCCACCAGCGGCCTAGCGGGAGGGTAAATGAGCAGTTCTTC. It codes for CASSHQRPSGRVNEQFF. V gene TRBV3-1 combines with J gene TRBJ2-1; 12 positions agree with TRBD2. V lost 3 bases to trimming and J lost 7 bases; unmatched junction nucleotides: 10. Germline-derived CDR1 and CDR2 are LGHDT and YNNKEL (reference sequence). The CDR3 runs 17 residues.